Listed below are T cell receptor beta chains from one sample, sequenced in a study of patients and donors after allogeneic stem cell transplantation. TCRdb fed the RT-PCR reads into MiXCR, producing one record per CDR3 protein. Among about a million distinct CDR3 sequences listed, roughly 18% were seen once. Sequencing input: blood, either unsorted or a sorted T cell fraction (not recorded which). Receptors originate from a human donor who was either an allogeneic HSCT recipient or a stem cell or donor lymphocyte infusion donor (not recorded which). It is not recorded whose cells these are; they may come from a transplant donor. CDR3s include the opening cysteine and the closing phenylalanine or tryptophan. The D gene is left open where the match is weak. Clone size is given for some rows only: seen once, a few or many times, or a class if the clone is expanded.

D	size	V	J	DNA	CDR3
-	-	TRBV4-2	TRBJ2-7	TGTGCCAGCAGCCAAGACTCCGGGCCAGGGGTCCCCTACGAGCAGTACTTC	CASSQDSGPGVPYEQYF
TRBD2	-	TRBV30	TRBJ2-1	TGTGCCTGGGGGGGAGGGGAGCAGTTCTTC	CAWGGGEQFF
TRBD1	-	TRBV9	TRBJ2-5	TGTGCCAGCAGCGTAACCCGGGACAGGGGCGGAGAGACCCAGTACTTC	CASSVTRDRGGETQYF
TRBD2	few	TRBV18	TRBJ2-1	TGTGCCAGCTCACCACCGCTGGTAGCGGGAGATGAGCAGTTCTTC	CASSPPLVAGDEQFF
-	few	TRBV13	TRBJ2-1	TGTGCCAGCAGCCTGAGGGGGACAAACGAGAGGGACGAGCAGTTCTTC	CASSLRGTNERDEQFF
-	-	TRBV12-3/TRBV12-4	TRBJ2-1	TGTGCCAGCAGTATACTCCGGGCCACCCTCCGGAATGAGCAGTTCTTC	CASSILRATLRNEQFF
-	few	TRBV15	TRBJ2-7	TGTGCCACCAGCAGAGATCGGGCAAGGAAGGGATCCTACGAGCAGTACTTC	CATSRDRARKGSYEQYF
TRBD1	-	TRBV29-1	TRBJ1-1	TGCAGCGTCAGCGGGACAGGGGATGGAGTCACTGAAGCTTTCTTT	CSVSGTGDGVTEAFF
-	many	TRBV12-3/TRBV12-4	TRBJ1-1	TGTGCCAGCAGTGGGGCTGGGGGCACTGAAGCTTTCTTT	CASSGAGGTEAFF
-	-	TRBV30	TRBJ2-1	TGTGCCTGGAGCTCAGGGGTCAATGAGCAGTTCTTC	CAWSSGVNEQFF
-	-	TRBV4-1	TRBJ2-1	TGCGCCAGCAGCCGTAGGGAGTGGTCCTCCTACAATGAGCAGTTCTTC	CASSRREWSSYNEQFF